This is a list of T cell receptor beta chains from one sample in a study of monozygotic twins with cystic fibrosis. Measured with immunoSEQ multiplex PCR; TCRdb has only the in-frame clones, and not every one. The sample lists 29,000 or so clones; approximately 80% were seen once. The specimen sequenced was blood. The receptor source for this set is a girl aged 2 to 10 with cystic fibrosis. The conserved cysteine and the conserved F or W are not part of the CDR3 here.

J gene: TRBJ1-4
V gene: TRBV18
CDR3 protein: ASSYGAATNEKLF

J gene: TRBJ2-3
V gene: TRBV4-1
CDR3 protein: ASSPNGGSSTDTQY

J gene: TRBJ1-3
V gene: TRBV27
CDR3 protein: ASSARDSSATGNTIY

J gene: TRBJ2-7
V gene: TRBV7-9
CDR3 protein: ASSTSRGRQDAYEQY

J gene: TRBJ1-3
V gene: TRBV5-1
CDR3 protein: ASSLEPNSGNTIY

J gene: TRBJ2-7
V gene: TRBV6-1
CDR3 protein: ASTGGASEQY

J gene: TRBJ2-1
V gene: TRBV4-1
CDR3 protein: ASSPISVTPGHNEQF

J gene: TRBJ2-7
V gene: TRBV30
CDR3 protein: AWGAGQGIYEQY

J gene: TRBJ2-3
V gene: TRBV30
CDR3 protein: AWSETSGGGDTQY

J gene: TRBJ2-7
V gene: TRBV6-5
CDR3 protein: ASREETSYEQY

J gene: TRBJ2-3
V gene: TRBV5-6
CDR3 protein: ASSLGVAGEADTQY

J gene: TRBJ2-2
V gene: TRBV5-6
CDR3 protein: ASSLGGHRVLSGELF

J gene: TRBJ2-5
V gene: TRBV6-5
CDR3 protein: ASRRQGTETQY

J gene: TRBJ2-6
V gene: TRBV19
CDR3 protein: ASSISRQGNVLT

J gene: TRBJ1-2
V gene: TRBV28
CDR3 protein: ASRVRTGADGYT

J gene: TRBJ1-1
V gene: TRBV10-3
CDR3 protein: AIRDRDPGAF

J gene: TRBJ2-7
V gene: TRBV4-1
CDR3 protein: ASSQDRDLRLYEQY

J gene: TRBJ1-4
V gene: TRBV2
CDR3 protein: ASSRTPGGEKLF

J gene: TRBJ2-1
V gene: TRBV7-2
CDR3 protein: ASSQSWSEQF

J gene: TRBJ2-5
V gene: TRBV5-6
CDR3 protein: ASSLGGLAKETQY

J gene: TRBJ2-1
V gene: TRBV10-3
CDR3 protein: AISESPLPPGNEQF

J gene: TRBJ2-7
V gene: TRBV30
CDR3 protein: AWSGLVYEQY

J gene: TRBJ1-5
V gene: TRBV4-1
CDR3 protein: ASSLSLQSNQPQH

J gene: TRBJ1-2
V gene: TRBV28
CDR3 protein: ASSFGRAYGYT

J gene: TRBJ2-3
V gene: TRBV30
CDR3 protein: AWTYTSGSRPDTQY

J gene: TRBJ2-7
V gene: TRBV10-3
CDR3 protein: ATSLSGGAYEQY

J gene: TRBJ1-2
V gene: TRBV10-3
CDR3 protein: AISGTDSNYGYT

J gene: TRBJ2-7
V gene: TRBV4-1
CDR3 protein: ASSQVAGDYEQY

J gene: TRBJ1-2
V gene: TRBV10-2
CDR3 protein: ASLPGDRGSYGYT

J gene: TRBJ1-2
V gene: TRBV29-1
CDR3 protein: SVTPRDSVSNYGYT

J gene: TRBJ1-5
V gene: TRBV19
CDR3 protein: ASSIEGLSNQPQH

J gene: TRBJ2-1
V gene: TRBV29-1
CDR3 protein: SVRGRSVEQF

J gene: TRBJ2-2
V gene: TRBV6-5
CDR3 protein: ASSWTSGNTGELF

J gene: TRBJ1-2
V gene: TRBV2
CDR3 protein: ASSLEQGQSYGYT

J gene: TRBJ1-5
V gene: TRBV30
CDR3 protein: AWTRGTGQPQH

J gene: TRBJ1-5
V gene: TRBV28
CDR3 protein: ASSLLQGASQPQH

J gene: TRBJ2-7
V gene: TRBV28
CDR3 protein: ASSYLNSYEQY

J gene: TRBJ1-4
V gene: TRBV5-1
CDR3 protein: ASSLGQGDREKLF

J gene: TRBJ2-7
V gene: TRBV2
CDR3 protein: ASSAASDEQY

J gene: TRBJ1-4
V gene: TRBV28
CDR3 protein: ASSLELRANEKLF

J gene: TRBJ2-3
V gene: TRBV5-4
CDR3 protein: ASSPRAGAGTDTQY

J gene: TRBJ1-4
V gene: TRBV4-1
CDR3 protein: ATSAEDRASGNEKLF

J gene: TRBJ1-2
V gene: TRBV19
CDR3 protein: ASSSTGGLGYT

J gene: TRBJ2-1
V gene: TRBV27
CDR3 protein: ASDRDFSSYNEQF

J gene: TRBJ2-1
V gene: TRBV12-5
CDR3 protein: ASGLGQGRYNEQF

J gene: TRBJ1-1
V gene: TRBV6-1
CDR3 protein: HSGGQGPGTEAF

J gene: TRBJ1-2
V gene: TRBV29-1
CDR3 protein: SVEFRRQQFYGYT

J gene: TRBJ2-7
V gene: TRBV5-6
CDR3 protein: ASRLGRGLAGFYEQY

J gene: TRBJ1-1
V gene: TRBV29-1
CDR3 protein: SVVGFWGTEAF

J gene: TRBJ2-3
V gene: TRBV5-1
CDR3 protein: ASSSWGPDTQY

J gene: TRBJ1-2
V gene: TRBV6-1
CDR3 protein: ASSPTLMTGYT

J gene: TRBJ1-1
V gene: TRBV29-1
CDR3 protein: SVVAENTEAF

J gene: TRBJ1-2
V gene: TRBV21-1
CDR3 protein: ASSPGAGKFYGYT

J gene: TRBJ2-1
V gene: TRBV5-1
CDR3 protein: ASSLESGHYNEQF

J gene: TRBJ1-5
V gene: TRBV6-1
CDR3 protein: ASSDSNSNQPQH

J gene: TRBJ1-1
V gene: TRBV5-4
CDR3 protein: ASRPGRNTEAF